A single sample gave rise to the 7 T cell receptor beta chains below, sequenced in a study of response to subunit inactivated influenza vaccine. One entry per CDR3 protein results from TCRdb running MiXCR on the RT-PCR reads. This sample has around 190,000 distinct CDR3 sequences, with approximately 8.7% found just once. This specimen consisted of non-naive T cells sorted from PBMCs, obtained on the day of vaccination. These receptors originate from a man aged 50-60 years who received an inactivated influenza vaccine.

The chain combines TRBV11-2 with TRBJ2-3; 10 bases agree with TRBD1. This CDR3 has 18 residues. CDR1 and CDR2 (germline): SGHAT, FQNNGV. Trimming removed 1 base from V and 8 bases from J; junction bases left unmatched: 15. CDR3 DNA sequence: TGTGCCAGCAGCTTAGTTTCTTCGGGGACAGGGGTGGTGGGTACGCAGTATTTT. It is translated as CASSLVSSGTGVVGTQYF. Full variable domain (outside the CDR3, taken from reference TRBV11-2 and TRBJ2-3): EAGVAQSPRYKIIEKRQSVAFWCNPISGHATLYWYQQILGQGPKLLIQFQNNGVVDDSQLPKDRFSAERLKGVDSTLKIQPAKLEDSAVYLCASSLVSSGTGVVGTQYFGPGTRLTVL.

This clonotype was seen ten or more times. The chain is built from TRBV15 and TRBJ2-2; 8 bases line up with TRBD1. The V gene's germline CDR1 is LNHNV and CDR2 YYDKDF (reference sequence). The CDR3 totals 15 residues. V was pared by 5 bases and J by 6 bases, with 8 bases of the junction left unmatched. CDR3 in amino acids: CATSVFRGRPGELFF. CDR3 DNA sequence: TGTGCCACCAGCGTCTTCAGGGGGCGACCCGGGGAGCTGTTTTTT.

The J gene is TRBJ2-2, the V gene TRBV25-1, with D perhaps assigned TRBD1 or TRBD2 (6 bases each). Trimming stripped 9 bases from V and 3 bases from J, with 23 bases between. The CDR3 totals 17 residues. The germline V gene has CDR1 MGHDK and CDR2 SYGVNS. The CDR3, as DNA: TGTGCCAGTCGTAATAGCCGACGGGGGCTCTACACCGGGGAGCTGTTTTTT. Residues: CASRNSRRGLYTGELFF.

Comments on this clonotype: One end of the junction is discordant with germline, which a read error may explain. The rearrangement uses TRBV20-1 and TRBJ2-4, with a tentative D call TRBD2 (5 bases). The germline CDR1 and CDR2 sequences are DFQATT and SNEGSKA (reference sequence). The CDR3 has 17 amino acids. As DNA, the CDR3 is TGCTGTGCTAGAGATCCCCTTATAACTAGTGCCAAAAACATTCAGTACTTC. Translated, it gives CCARDPLITSAKNIQYF.

This clonotype was counted between two and nine times. For the CDR3, the DNA is TGCAGTGCTCAATACGACCAAGAGACCCAGTACTTC. Residues: CSAQYDQETQYF. This chain connects TRBV20-1 to TRBJ2-5; D is unresolved. The V gene lost 5 bases and the J gene lost 0 bases, with 7 bases spanning the gap. There are 12 residues in the CDR3. The germline CDR1 and CDR2 sequences are DFQATT and SNEGSKA (reference sequence).

The genes are TRBV6-2 or TRBV6-3 and TRBJ1-6; D is ambiguous. Germline lookup yields CDR1 MNHEY and CDR2 SVGEGT. V lost 6 bases to trimming and J lost 14 bases, with 17 bases between them. The CDR3 is made up of 13 amino acids. CDR3 residues: CASSPTTYTALHF. In DNA form, the CDR3 reads TGTGCCAGCAGCCCTACCACCTACACGGCCCTCCACTTT.

In this sample, this clonotype turned up a few times. The chain employs TRBV28 and TRBJ1-5; 11 nucleotides align to TRBD1. CDR3 size: 16 residues. Germline loops: CDR1 MDHEN, CDR2 SYDVKM. The V and J ends lost 4 bases and 6 bases, in that order; junction bases with no gene match: 8. The CDR3 region is CASSSPPGTGGQPQHF. Written as DNA, the CDR3 is TGTGCCAGCAGTTCACCCCCCGGGACAGGGGGTCAGCCCCAGCATTTT.